These 22 T cell receptor beta chains were sequenced from one sample in a study of T cells in localized non-small cell lung cancer. TCRdb's table, derived via immunoSEQ multiplex PCR, lists solely in-frame clones and lacks some. The sample includes tens of thousands of clones, around 86% seen only once; the top ten take about 4%. The sequencing used peripheral blood, collected before any cancer treatment. All receptors come from a woman between 40 and 69 years old with stage I lung adenocarcinoma.

This chain joins TRBV2 and TRBJ1-5, with 8 bases fitting TRBD1. Germline-derived CDR1 and CDR2 are SNHLY and FYNNEI. The CDR3 runs 15 residues. Trimming took 4 bases from V and 0 from J; bases not matched to a gene: 2. CDR3 protein: CASSVQGDSNQPQHF. In DNA, the CDR3 is TGTGCCAGCAGTGTACAGGGGGATAGCAATCAGCCCCAGCATTTT.

The V and J genes are TRBV7-2 and TRBJ2-5; maybe TRBD1 (5 bases). The CDR3 has 13 amino acids. From germline, CDR1 is SGHTA and CDR2 FQGNSA. V lost 3 bases, J lost 5 bases, and 10 bases lay in between. The CDR3 DNA reads as TGTGCCAGCAGCTTTTGGGGCGGCGAGACCCAGTACTTC. This codes for CASSFWGGETQYF.

This chain connects TRBV19 to TRBJ1-1; possible D gene TRBD1, 5 bases. The CDR3 runs 13 residues. The ends were cut back, 3 bases at V and 4 bases at J, with 9 bases in the middle. CDR1 is LNHDA, CDR2 SQIVND, per germline (reference sequence). The CDR3 reads CASSIGAATEAFF. The CDR3 bases are TGTGCCAGTAGTATTGGGGCGGCCACTGAAGCTTTCTTT.

The chain recombines TRBV28 with TRBJ1-5, with 10 bases that match TRBD1. The V gene's germline CDR1 is MDHEN and CDR2 SYDVKM. The V segment lost 6 bases and the J segment 0 bases; nucleotides outside the gene matches: 5. The length of the CDR3 is 16 residues. CDR3 nucleotide sequence: TGTGCCAGCAGGGGACAGGGGTCCTATAGCAATCAGCCCCAGCATTTT. Translating gives CASRGQGSYSNQPQHF.

Here the CDR3 DNA reads TGTGCCAGCAGTCTCCGAGCGGGGCGCCCGCGGAGTGAAGCTTTCTTT. It encodes CASSLRAGRPRSEAFF. This chain connects TRBV13 to TRBJ1-1; tentatively, D is TRBD1 (5 bases). Trimming removed 6 bases from V and 7 bases from J, with 24 bases in between. The CDR3 runs 16 residues. Germline V gene sequence: CDR1 PRHDT, CDR2 FYEKMQ (reference sequence).

CDR3 in DNA: TGCGCCAGCAGCTTGGAGGGGACTGCCAACACCGGGGAGCTGTTTTTT. Protein product: CASSLEGTANTGELFF. The chain has TRBV5-1 and TRBJ2-2; perhaps TRBD2 as D (6 bases). The germline V gene has CDR1 SGHRS and CDR2 YFSETQ. The CDR3 totals 16 residues. With 0 bases removed from V and 2 bases from J, the gap between germline ends came to 11 bases.

The chain links TRBV6-4 to TRBJ1-2; 11 bases agree with TRBD1. This CDR3 comprises 15 residues. Germline values: CDR1 MRHNA, CDR2 SNTAGT. Germline trimming cut 6 bases from V and 5 bases from J; bases unmatched to any gene: 8. The CDR3 DNA sequence: TGTGCCAGCAGCGACCCCGGACAGGGGGCTTATGGCTACACCTTC. It encodes CASSDPGQGAYGYTF.

The rearrangement joins TRBV7-9 to TRBJ1-6; 7 bases match TRBD1. CDR1 is SEHNR and CDR2 is FQNEAQ in the germline V gene (reference sequence). V dropped 5 bases and J dropped 7; count of bases not matched to a gene: 5. This CDR3 is built from 14 residues. The CDR3 region is CASSPDRFNSPLHF. The CDR3 DNA sequence: TGTGCCAGCAGCCCGGACAGGTTCAATTCACCCCTCCACTTT.

The V gene is TRBV20-1, the J gene TRBJ2-4; D remains unclear. Germline V lookup: CDR1 DFQATT, CDR2 SNEGSKA (reference sequence). V dropped 6 bases and J dropped 1 base, with 4 bases sitting between them. The CDR3 is 11 residues long. Here the CDR3 reads CSAAAKNIQYF. The CDR3 bases are TGCAGTGCCGCCGCCAAAAACATTCAGTACTTC.

This clone was counted a few times. The J gene is TRBJ2-2, the V gene TRBV9; D tentatively fits TRBD1 or TRBD2 (6 bases each). The CDR3 contains 16 residues. Trimming shortened V by 4 bases and J by 3 bases, and 16 bases separated the two germline ends. Germline CDR1 is SGDLS and CDR2 is YYNGEE. CDR3 sequence: CASSLATGADTGELFF. The CDR3 DNA sequence: TGTGCCAGCAGCCTAGCGACGGGGGCCGACACCGGGGAGCTGTTTTTT.

CDR3 region: CASSLVYSMNTEAFF. DNA for the CDR3: TGTGCCAGCAGCTTGGTTTACAGTATGAACACTGAAGCTTTCTTT. This chain joins TRBV5-6 and TRBJ1-1; unclear D gene. The V and J ends lost 0 bases and 0 bases respectively, with 9 bases between them. The V gene's germline CDR1 is SGHDT and CDR2 YYEEEE. The CDR3 runs to 15 residues.

The V and J genes are TRBV6-5 and TRBJ2-7; D remains ambiguous. Germline V gene data show CDR1 as MNHEY and CDR2 as SVGAGI. The CDR3 extends over 13 amino acids. V was pared by 6 bases and J by 2 bases, with 11 bases between. This CDR3 reads CASRRLAPYEQYF. DNA for the CDR3: TGTGCCAGCAGGAGACTCGCACCCTACGAGCAGTACTTC.

CDR3 DNA sequence: TGTGCCAGCTCACCTGGGGGAGGCGGAGCTAAGGATACGCAGTATTTT. It codes for CASSPGGGGAKDTQYF. V and J are TRBV18 and TRBJ2-3, with a tentative D call TRBD2 (6 bases). Germline V gives CDR1 KGHSH, CDR2 LQKENI. The CDR3 contains 16 residues. The germline V and J ends were trimmed by 3 bases and 6 bases, with 19 bases remaining between them.

J is TRBJ2-3 and V is TRBV4-1; the D gene is possibly TRBD2 (7 bases). This CDR3 has 15 amino acids. V lost 2 bases to trimming and J lost 2 bases, with 11 bases between them. Germline V gene data show CDR1 as MGHRA and CDR2 as YSYEKL. This chain's CDR3 is CASSQRGGDTDTQYF. DNA for the CDR3: TGCGCCAGCAGCCAAAGGGGGGGGGACACAGATACGCAGTATTTT.

Only a few counts were recorded for this clone. The chain links TRBV25-1 to TRBJ1-5; TRBD1 matches 11 bases. Germline trimming cut 4 bases from V and 6 bases from J; bases unmatched to any gene: 2. CDR1 is MGHDK and CDR2 is SYGVNS in the germline V gene. This CDR3 contains 14 residues. The CDR3, as DNA: TGTGCCAGCAGTGCGGGACAGGGGGTTCAGCCCCAGCATTTT. This translates into CASSAGQGVQPQHF.

This clone was counted only a few times. V and J are TRBV7-6 and TRBJ2-3, with D unresolved. CDR3 length: 14 amino acids. Deletions cut 2 bases from V and 6 bases from J, with 12 bases between. CDR1 is SGHVS, CDR2 FNYEAQ, per germline. Written as DNA, the CDR3 is TGTGCCAGCAGCTTAAACCCTAGTGCGGATACGCAGTATTTT. Amino acids: CASSLNPSADTQYF.

The sample holds a few counts of this clone. The chain has TRBV7-9 and TRBJ1-3; no definite D call. The CDR3 consists of 15 residues. Per germline, CDR1 SEHNR and CDR2 FQNEAQ (reference sequence). The V end was cut by 3 bases, the J end by 2 bases, with 11 bases between. The CDR3 DNA is TGTGCCAGCAGCTTGGGCCAGTCAGCTGGAAACACCATATATTTT. This sequence encodes CASSLGQSAGNTIYF.

The chain is built from TRBV5-4 and TRBJ2-1; 10 bases are shared with TRBD2. The V gene's germline CDR1 is SGHNT and CDR2 YYREEE (reference sequence). The CDR3 sequence is 15 residues long. The V segment lost 1 base and the J segment 5 bases; nucleotides outside the gene matches: 3. DNA of the CDR3: TGTGCCAGCAGCTTGTTGAGCGGGGGGGACAATGAGCAGTTCTTC. Translation: CASSLLSGGDNEQFF.

This chain connects TRBV29-1 to TRBJ1-3; D is undetermined. V was cut by 3 bases and J by 4 bases, with 19 bases left in between. Germline V lookup: CDR1 SQVTM, CDR2 ANQGSEA. The CDR3 extends over 16 amino acids. CDR3 region: CSVDVGGRIGGNTIYF. The CDR3 DNA reads TGCAGCGTTGACGTCGGAGGCAGAATAGGGGGAAACACCATATATTTT. Based on the CDR3 plus reference TRBV29-1 and TRBJ1-3, the full variable domain is SAVISQKPSRDICQRGTSLTIQCQVDSQVTMMFWYRQQPGQSLTLIATANQGSEATYESGFVIDKFPISRPNLTFSTLTVSNMSPEDSSIYLCSVDVGGRIGGNTIYFGEGSWLTVV.

CDR3 sequence (DNA): TGTGCCAGCAGTCGGACATCTCATAGCAATCAGCCCCAGCATTTT. It encodes CASSRTSHSNQPQHF. The gene calls are TRBV7-6 and TRBJ1-5, with a weak D call TRBD1 (5 bases). V gave up 6 bases and J gave up 0 bases, with 12 bases separating them. Per germline, CDR1 SGHVS and CDR2 FNYEAQ. The CDR3 is 15 amino acids.

This rearrangement joins TRBV2 to TRBJ1-2; D gene ambiguous. Trimming left V 1 base short and J 2 bases short, with 14 bases between. The CDR3 totals 16 residues. Germline values: CDR1 SNHLY, CDR2 FYNNEI. The CDR3 protein is CASSEGSPQSNYGYTF. The CDR3 DNA follows: TGTGCCAGCAGTGAAGGCAGCCCCCAAAGCAACTATGGCTACACCTTC.

CDR3 in amino acids: CASSFGDRGNYGYTF. CDR3 in DNA: TGTGCCAGCAGCTTTGGGGACAGGGGGAACTATGGCTACACCTTC. The rearrangement joins TRBV11-2 to TRBJ1-2, with 11 bases matching TRBD1. The CDR3 is 15 residues long. V dropped 3 bases and J dropped 2; count of bases not matched to a gene: 2. Germline V gene sequence: CDR1 SGHAT, CDR2 FQNNGV.